This entry lists 10 T cell receptor beta chains sequenced from one sample in a study of T cells expressing NK-cell markers. Following a re-call of the 5' RACE reads, TCRdb has one entry per CDR3 protein and lacks DNA. This listing includes about 170,000 distinct CDR3 sequences. The specimen sequenced was blood T cells: a sorted CD56 or NKG2C T cell subset, CD4+ or CD8+ T cells, or bulk PBMC T cells (not recorded which). Every receptor here comes from a man aged 18 to 70 in good health.

The chain joins TRBV27 to TRBJ1-6; TCRdb names TRBD1, which stays unverified in the absence of DNA. Germline assignment: CDR1 MNHEY and CDR2 SMNVEV (reference sequence). The CDR3 is 17 residues long. This chain's CDR3 is CASSFSPGPQLNSPLHF.

The CDR3 loop is CASARSGAYEQYF. This chain joins TRBV6-1 and TRBJ2-7; as DNA is missing, the TRBD2 call by TCRdb cannot be tested. The germline V gene encodes CDR1 MNHNS and CDR2 SASEGT. This CDR3 spans 13 amino acids.

V usage is TRBV2 and J usage is TRBJ2-3; TCRdb's D call of TRBD1 is untestable without DNA. Germline V lookup: CDR1 SNHLY, CDR2 FYNNEI. This CDR3 spans 16 amino acids. The chain's CDR3 is CASSDQDRGSTDTQYF. Supplemented by reference TRBV2 and TRBJ2-3, the full variable domain reads EPEVTQTPSHQVTQMGQEVILRCVPISNHLYFYWYRQILGQKVEFLVSFYNNEISEKSEIFDDQFSVERPDGSNFTLKIRSTKLEDSAMYFCASSDQDRGSTDTQYFGPGTRLTVL.

V is TRBV5-8 and J is TRBJ2-3. Germline CDR1 and CDR2: SGHTS and YDEGEE. The CDR3 is 15 residues long. The CDR3 loop reads CASSLGRASTDTQYF.

The chain combines TRBV3-1 with TRBJ2-1; TCRdb calls TRBD2, which cannot be checked without DNA. The germline V gene has CDR1 LGHDT and CDR2 YNNKEL (reference sequence). This CDR3 comprises 15 residues. CDR3 sequence: CASSSRLVVLGEQFF.

The chain combines TRBV15 with TRBJ1-4; the TCRdb call, TRBD1, lacks DNA for checking. The length of the CDR3 is 18 residues. Germline V CDR1 and CDR2: LNHNV, YYDKDF (reference sequence). CDR3 loop: CATSRDRTKGFVAEKLFF.

V usage is TRBV20-1 and J usage is TRBJ2-2; TCRdb selects TRBD2, and the lack of DNA leaves this call unchecked. Germline lookup yields CDR1 DFQATT and CDR2 SNEGSKA (reference sequence). The CDR3 consists of 16 residues. Here the CDR3 reads CSARDWLARATGELFF.

The genes are TRBV2 and TRBJ2-3; the TCRdb call, TRBD1, lacks DNA for checking. Germline CDR1 SNHLY, CDR2 FYNNEI. There are 15 residues in the CDR3. This CDR3 is CASSGGTPSTDTQYF.

This chain uses TRBV4-1 with TRBJ2-3; the TCRdb D gene call, TRBD1, has no DNA to confirm it. The CDR3 contains 14 residues. The germline V gene encodes CDR1 MGHRA and CDR2 YSYEKL. The CDR3 here is CASSQAQGTDTQYF.

The J gene is TRBJ1-1, the V gene TRBV7-2. From germline, CDR1 is SGHTA and CDR2 FQGNSA. The CDR3 contains 16 residues. The CDR3 reads CASSLGGPRPYTEAFF.